What follows are 11 T cell receptor beta chains derived from one specimen sequenced in a study of PD-1 blockade in classical Hodgkin lymphoma. The protocol was immunoSEQ multiplex PCR, while the TCRdb copy is restricted to in-frame clones and leaves out a portion. The repertoire includes about 46,000 clones, approximately 90% of them detected once, and nearly 5% sits in the top ten. Time point reported: newly diagnosed, previously untreated cHL patient sample. The specimen was peripheral blood mononuclear cells (PBMCs). These receptors were taken from a human donor with classical Hodgkin lymphoma.

The CDR3 sequence: CASSKERSKKQYF. The CDR3 nucleotides read TGTGCCAGCAGCAAAGAGCGGTCGAAAAAGCAGTACTTC. The chain carries TRBV21-1 and TRBJ2-7; the table gives TRBD2 as D, unverified against the DNA. TRBV21-1 has pseudogene status. This CDR3 region has 13 residues.

The rearrangement links TRBV10-2 to TRBJ1-2, with D perhaps TRBD1 (5 bases). The CDR3 contains 16 residues. Germline CDR1 is WSHSY and CDR2 is SAAADI. The V and J ends lost 0 bases and 8 bases respectively, with 19 bases between them. CDR3 loop: CASSESWDLRLGGYTF. The CDR3 coding sequence is TGCGCCAGCAGTGAGTCTTGGGACCTACGCCTCGGGGGCTACACCTTC.

The chain links TRBV5-1 to TRBJ2-7, with 11 bases identical to TRBD2. Germline CDR1 SGHRS, CDR2 YFSETQ. J lost 0 bases, V lost 4 bases, and 9 bases had no gene match. The CDR3 has 17 amino acids. CDR3 region: CASSRGTSGSPSYEQYV. CDR3 nucleotides: TGCGCCAGCAGCCGCGGGACTAGCGGTTCTCCCTCCTACGAGCAGTACGTC.

The chain combines TRBV4-1 with TRBJ1-2; 8 bases align to TRBD1. CDR1 and CDR2 from the germline V gene are MGHRA and YSYEKL. This CDR3 comprises 15 residues. V lost 3 bases to trimming and J lost 6 bases; unmatched junction nucleotides: 9. The CDR3 nucleotides read TGCGCCAGCAGCCACTATGCAGGGGGCGCGGATGGCTACACCTTC. Protein sequence: CASSHYAGGADGYTF.

The chain recombines TRBV6-1 with TRBJ1-1; D gene unclear. The germline CDR1 and CDR2 sequences are MNHNS and SASEGT. The CDR3 is 12 residues long. V lost 9 bases and J lost 1, with 9 bases in between. The CDR3 loop reads CASPTGNTEAFF. DNA of the CDR3: TGTGCCAGTCCTACCGGGAACACTGAAGCTTTCTTT.

This sequence joins TRBV5-1 and TRBJ2-3; D might be TRBD2 (5 bases). The CDR3 has 15 amino acids. CDR1 and CDR2 (germline): SGHRS, YFSETQ. Trimming took 1 base from V and 1 from J, leaving 10 bases between them. The CDR3 loop is CASSLTSGRTDTQYF. CDR3 nucleotide sequence: TGCGCCAGCAGCTTGACTAGTGGGCGCACAGATACGCAGTATTTT.

As regards this clone: One junction end does not reproduce the germline sequence, and a read error may be involved. The rearrangement links TRBV2 to TRBJ2-1; D unresolved. This CDR3 region has 13 residues. From germline, CDR1 is SNHLY and CDR2 FYNNEI. DNA for the CDR3: TGTGCCAGCAGTGAAGGACCCTATAATGAGCAGTTCTTC. Its protein product is CASSEGPYNEQFF.

The chain has TRBV4-2 and TRBJ2-1; 9 bases match TRBD1. CDR1 and CDR2 from the germline V gene are LGHNA and YNFKEQ. The CDR3 totals 16 residues. Trimming at V came to 0 bases and at J to 4 bases, leaving 4 bases not matched to a gene. The CDR3 DNA follows: TGTGCCAGCAGCCAAGACTCGGACAGGGGTTACAATGAGCAGTTCTTC. Translating gives CASSQDSDRGYNEQFF.

In this sample, this clone turned up once. The chain is built from TRBV5-1 and TRBJ2-1; D might be TRBD1 (6 bases). Germline V CDR1 and CDR2: SGHRS, YFSETQ. The V end lost 4 bases, the J end lost 0 bases, and 11 bases lay between the germline ends. The CDR3 runs to 15 residues. The CDR3: CASSDMTGSYNEQFF. Here the CDR3 DNA reads TGCGCCAGCAGCGACATGACAGGCTCCTACAATGAGCAGTTCTTC. Full variable domain (remainder filled in from reference TRBV5-1 and TRBJ2-1): KAGVTQTPRYLIKTRGQQVTLSCSPISGHRSVSWYQQTPGQGLQFLFEYFSETQRNKGNFPGRFSGRQFSNSRSEMNVSTLELGDSALYLCASSDMTGSYNEQFFGPGTRLTVL.

V is TRBV9 and J is TRBJ1-1; D ambiguous. Germline CDR1 reads SGDLS; CDR2 reads YYNGEE. The CDR3 has 13 residues. The ends were cut back, 3 bases at V and 5 bases at J, with 11 bases in the middle. The CDR3 bases are TGTGCCAGCAGCGGACCCGGGAGGACTGAAGCTTTCTTT. This translates into CASSGPGRTEAFF. Filled out from reference TRBV9 and TRBJ1-1, the complete variable domain reads DSGVTQTPKHLITATGQRVTLRCSPRSGDLSVYWYQQSLDQGLQFLIQYYNGEERAKGNILERFSAQQFPDLHSELNLSSLELGDSALYFCASSGPGRTEAFFGQGTRLTVV.

This clone was found once. The V and J genes are TRBV27 and TRBJ2-1; 9 bases map to TRBD2. The CDR3 has 16 residues. V shed 5 bases, J shed 5 bases, and the junction held 10 bases outside the gene matches. CDR1 and CDR2 from the germline V gene are MNHEY and SMNVEV (reference sequence). The CDR3 loop is CASSPRGTSFNNEQFF. CDR3 bases: TGTGCCAGCAGTCCCCGAGGGACTAGCTTCAACAATGAGCAGTTCTTC.